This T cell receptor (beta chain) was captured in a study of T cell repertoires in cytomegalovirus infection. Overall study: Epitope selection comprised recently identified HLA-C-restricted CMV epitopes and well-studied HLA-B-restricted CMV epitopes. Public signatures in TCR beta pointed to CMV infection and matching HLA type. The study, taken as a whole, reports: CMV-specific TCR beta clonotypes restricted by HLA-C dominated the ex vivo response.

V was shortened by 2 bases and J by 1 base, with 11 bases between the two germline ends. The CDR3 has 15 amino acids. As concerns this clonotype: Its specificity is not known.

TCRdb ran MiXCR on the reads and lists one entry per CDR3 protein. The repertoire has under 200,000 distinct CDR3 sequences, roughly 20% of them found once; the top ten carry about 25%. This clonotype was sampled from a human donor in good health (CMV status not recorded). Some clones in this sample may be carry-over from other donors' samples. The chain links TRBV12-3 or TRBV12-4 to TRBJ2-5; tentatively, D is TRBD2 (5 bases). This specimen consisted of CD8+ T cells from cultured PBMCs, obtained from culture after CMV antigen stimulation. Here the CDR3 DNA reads TGTGCCAGCAGTTTACCGGGTCGGGGCCAAGAGACCCAGTACTTC. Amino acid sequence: CASSLPGRGQETQYF.